These 30 T cell receptor beta chains were sequenced from one sample in a study of shared clonotypes between healthy human individuals (dated by TCRdb to 2019 to 2021). The library was produced with the immunoSEQ multiplex PCR assay. What TCRdb holds here is the immuneACCESS table cut down to in-frame rearrangements. Part of the clones is not present; checked against another copy, under half of the missing clones reflect an unresolved V gene, and the others are unexplained. The sample profile shows some 2.1 million clones; roughly 94% of them were found once. The ten largest clones take up roughly 0.13% of the sample. The specimen was naive CD4+ T cells sorted from blood. The label giving this sample's cell subset or site can be read as: CD45RA+ positively selected. These receptors originate from a man younger than 35 in good health.

This chain links TRBV10-3 with TRBJ2-5; tentatively, D is TRBD2 (5 bases). With 0 bases removed from V and 7 bases from J, the gap between germline ends came to 12 bases. This CDR3 has 14 residues. Germline V gene data show CDR1 as ENHRY and CDR2 as SYGVKD. The chain's CDR3 is CAISESWGEGTQYF. CDR3 DNA: TGTGCCATCAGTGAGTCGTGGGGAGAAGGGACCCAGTACTTC.

This chain joins TRBV5-1 and TRBJ2-2, with a weak D call TRBD2 (5 bases). This CDR3 spans 13 amino acids. Germline V gene lookup returns CDR1 SGHRS and CDR2 YFSETQ. The ends were cut back, 4 bases at V and 6 bases at J, with 10 bases in the middle. CDR3 protein: CASSRERPGELFF. In DNA form, the CDR3 reads TGCGCCAGCAGCCGGGAAAGGCCCGGGGAGCTGTTTTTT.

The chain links TRBV21-1 to TRBJ1-1; TRBD1, the table's D call, was not compared with the DNA. TRBV21-1 is designated a pseudogene. The CDR3 runs to 16 residues. This CDR3 is CASSKRTGHSNTEAFF. The CDR3 DNA is TGTGCCAGCAGCAAAAGGACGGGACACTCGAACACTGAAGCTTTCTTT.

The V and J genes are TRBV5-1 and TRBJ2-7, with TRBD2 identical over 12 bases. The germline V gene has CDR1 SGHRS and CDR2 YFSETQ. This CDR3 spans 18 amino acids. The junction had 10 bases not matched to a gene; V was cut back by 0 bases and J by 3 bases. The CDR3 is CASSLGPEPGLAGYEQYF. The CDR3 DNA is TGCGCCAGCAGCTTGGGGCCAGAACCGGGACTAGCGGGCTACGAGCAGTACTTC.

This clone appeared a single time. The junction departs from the called germline gene at one end, perhaps through a read error. The rearrangement links TRBV10-3 to TRBJ2-3; TRBD2 matches at 8 bases. Germline assignment: CDR1 ENHRY and CDR2 SYGVKD. This CDR3 comprises 13 residues. The CDR3 reads CAISETNPGLGGF. DNA for the CDR3: TGTGCCATCAGTGAGACTAATCCGGGACTAGGGGGTTTT.

The V and J genes are TRBV7-9 and TRBJ2-7; possible D gene TRBD2, 5 bases. Germline CDR1 and CDR2: SEHNR and FQNEAQ (reference sequence). This CDR3 has 15 residues. Trimming took off 7 bases at V and 2 bases at J, with 18 bases between the two ends. The CDR3, as DNA: TGTGCCAGCACAGAAACCGGGATTAGGACCTACGAGCAGTACTTC. Protein product: CASTETGIRTYEQYF. The complete variable domain, with remaining parts taken from reference TRBV7-9 and TRBJ2-7, reads DTGVSQNPRHKITKRGQNVTFRCDPISEHNRLYWYRQTLGQGPEFLTYFQNEAQLEKSRLLSDRFSAERPKGSFSTLEIQRTEQGDSAMYLCASTETGIRTYEQYFGPGTRLTVT.

The rearrangement uses TRBV7-3 and TRBJ2-2, with D uncertain. CDR1 is SGHTA, CDR2 FQGTGA, per germline. The CDR3 is 14 amino acids. Deletions cut 2 bases from V and 0 bases from J, with 4 bases between. The chain's CDR3 is CASSLFPNTGELFF. CDR3 bases: TGTGCCAGCAGCTTATTTCCGAACACCGGGGAGCTGTTTTTT.

J is TRBJ2-2 and V is TRBV7-6; 9 nucleotides align to TRBD2. Germline CDR1 reads SGHVS; CDR2 reads FNYEAQ. The CDR3 loop spans 18 amino acids. The V and J ends lost 5 bases and 0 bases, in that order; junction bases with no gene match: 10. The CDR3 DNA follows: TGTGCCAGCAGCCTTGGTCTAGCGGGAAAAACGAACACCGGGGAGCTGTTTTTT. Translation: CASSLGLAGKTNTGELFF.

The genes are TRBV10-1 and TRBJ2-2, with 9 bases that match TRBD1. Germline V lookup: CDR1 WNHNN, CDR2 SYGVQD (reference sequence). The CDR3 runs 16 residues. V shed 7 bases and J 4 bases; nucleotides not matched to a gene: 10. CDR3 loop: CASNEQGAVGTGELFF. The DNA of the CDR3 is TGCGCCAGCAACGAACAGGGGGCGGTAGGCACCGGGGAGCTGTTTTTT.

The rearrangement uses TRBV7-2 and TRBJ1-1, with a weak D call TRBD1 (5 bases). The V end was cut by 5 bases, the J end by 6 bases, with 13 bases between. Germline V gene lookup returns CDR1 SGHTA and CDR2 FQGNSA. The length of the CDR3 is 13 residues. The DNA for the CDR3 is TGTGCCAGCAGCCGGACACCGGGGGCTGAAGCTTTCTTT. Encoded protein: CASSRTPGAEAFF.

The chain joins TRBV29-1 to TRBJ1-2; D unresolved. Trimming left V 8 bases short and J 6 bases short, with 13 bases between. The CDR3 consists of 11 residues. Germline CDR1 SQVTM, CDR2 ANQGSEA. The CDR3 sequence: CSRSRYNGYTF. The DNA for the CDR3 is TGCAGCCGCTCTCGATATAATGGCTACACCTTC. The complete variable domain, with remaining parts taken from reference TRBV29-1 and TRBJ1-2, reads SAVISQKPSRDICQRGTSLTIQCQVDSQVTMMFWYRQQPGQSLTLIATANQGSEATYESGFVIDKFPISRPNLTFSTLTVSNMSPEDSSIYLCSRSRYNGYTFGSGTRLTVV.

The J gene is TRBJ1-2, the V gene TRBV7-9; TRBD1 agrees at 8 bases. V lost 5 bases and J lost 6; bases outside the gene matches: 5. Germline CDR1 SEHNR, CDR2 FQNEAQ (reference sequence). The CDR3 has 13 residues. In DNA, the CDR3 is TGTGCCAGCAGCAAGGGGACAGGAGATGGCTACACCTTC. Protein product: CASSKGTGDGYTF.

The J gene is TRBJ1-6, the V gene TRBV5-6; 7 bases match TRBD1. V shed 0 bases, J shed 7 bases, and the junction held 10 bases outside the gene matches. Germline lookup yields CDR1 SGHDT and CDR2 YYEEEE. The CDR3 contains 17 residues. CDR3 in DNA: TGTGCCAGCAGCTTGGGGGACAGAGCGTGGGGGAATTCACCCCTCCACTTT. This gives the protein CASSLGDRAWGNSPLHF.

This clone was recorded only once. CDR3 region: CASSIDHQLASEEQYF. The CDR3 region has the DNA TGTGCCAGTAGTATAGACCACCAGCTCGCCTCGGAGGAGCAGTACTTC. The chain is built from TRBV19 and TRBJ2-7; D ambiguous. The CDR3 has 16 residues. Trimming stripped 0 bases from V and 7 bases from J, with 19 bases between. Germline loops: CDR1 LNHDA, CDR2 SQIVND (reference sequence).

Only one count was recorded for this clone. This chain joins TRBV6-5 and TRBJ2-5; D may be TRBD1 (6 bases). The germline CDR1 and CDR2 sequences are MNHEY and SVGAGI. This CDR3 has 12 residues. Between the trimmed V and J ends, which lost 5 bases and 7 bases, there was a span of 11 bases. CDR3 nucleotide sequence: TGTGCCAGCAGTCAGGGGCTCGTGACCCAGTACTTC. This gives the protein CASSQGLVTQYF.

For this clone: Other nucleotide sequences in the sample specify the same CDR3. V and J are TRBV7-2 and TRBJ2-7, with 8 bases that match TRBD1. CDR1 is SGHTA, CDR2 FQGNSA, per germline. The CDR3 loop spans 15 amino acids. The trim removed 1 base at V and 2 bases at J, leaving 4 bases unmatched. Here the CDR3 DNA reads TGTGCCAGCAGCTTAGGACAGGGGATCGCCTACGAGCAGTACTTC. This gives the protein CASSLGQGIAYEQYF.

The rearrangement links TRBV2 to TRBJ1-2; a weak D match, TRBD1 (5 bases). This CDR3 comprises 12 residues. Germline CDR1 reads SNHLY; CDR2 reads FYNNEI. V lost 10 bases, J lost 4 bases, and 13 bases lay in between. For the CDR3, the DNA is TGTGCCACCGATAAGGGGTCCTATGGCTACACCTTC. Its translation is CATDKGSYGYTF.

Here the CDR3 reads CAWSVASGRTDTQYF. DNA for the CDR3: TGTGCCTGGAGTGTAGCTAGCGGTAGAACAGATACGCAGTATTTT. The chain recombines TRBV30 with TRBJ2-3, with 7 bases that match TRBD2. V gave up 0 bases and J gave up 3 bases; unmatched junction bases: 6. CDR1 is GTSNPN, CDR2 SVGIG, per germline (reference sequence). CDR3 size: 15 residues.

The chain has TRBV12-5 and TRBJ1-6; D gene ambiguous. This CDR3 is 15 amino acids long. Germline V gene data show CDR1 as LGHNT and CDR2 as FRNRAP. V lost 5 bases, J lost 7 bases, and 15 bases lay in between. In DNA, the CDR3 is TGTGCTAGTGGTAATGGGGATCGTGGCAATTCACCCCTCCACTTT. Protein: CASGNGDRGNSPLHF. Drawing the rest from reference TRBV12-5 and TRBJ1-6, the complete variable domain is DARVTQTPRHKVTEMGQEVTMRCQPILGHNTVFWYRQTMMQGLELLAYFRNRAPLDDSGMPKDRFSAEMPDATLATLKIQPSEPRDSAVYFCASGNGDRGNSPLHFGNGTRLTVT.

This clone was counted once. The rearrangement uses TRBV10-3 and TRBJ1-5; D is unclear. This CDR3 has 15 amino acids. Looked up from germline, CDR1 is ENHRY and CDR2 is SYGVKD. The V and J ends lost 6 bases and 2 bases respectively, with 14 bases between them. CDR3 region: CAISEGTWGNQPQHF. DNA for the CDR3: TGTGCCATCAGCGAGGGAACCTGGGGCAATCAGCCCCAGCATTTT.

On this clone itself: The same CDR3 can be traced to other DNA sequences in this sample. V gene TRBV27 combines with J gene TRBJ1-4, with D possibly matching TRBD1 (5 bases). This CDR3 contains 13 residues. V gave up 3 bases and J gave up 8 bases, with 10 bases separating them. Germline CDR1 is MNHEY and CDR2 is SMNVEV (reference sequence). The CDR3 spells CASSFAGSEKLFF. The CDR3 DNA reads TGTGCCAGCAGTTTCGCAGGGAGCGAAAAACTGTTTTTT.

The V call is TRBV2, the J call TRBJ2-5, with TRBD2 as a possible D gene (5 bases). The CDR3 has 14 amino acids. Trimming took 2 bases from V and 3 from J, leaving 10 bases between them. Germline CDR1 SNHLY, CDR2 FYNNEI. The DNA of the CDR3 is TGTGCCAGCAGTGAAAGCGGCATAAAAGAGACCCAGTACTTC. Translating gives CASSESGIKETQYF. The whole variable domain, remainder taken from reference TRBV2 and TRBJ2-5, is EPEVTQTPSHQVTQMGQEVILRCVPISNHLYFYWYRQILGQKVEFLVSFYNNEISEKSEIFDDQFSVERPDGSNFTLKIRSTKLEDSAMYFCASSESGIKETQYFGPGTRLLVL.

The V call is TRBV2, the J call TRBJ1-4; D gene unclear. This CDR3 comprises 13 residues. Trimming removed 6 bases at V and 5 bases at J, with 10 bases between. CDR1 and CDR2 (germline): SNHLY, FYNNEI. CDR3 bases: TGTGCCAGCAGGACGGACGGCAATGAAAAACTGTTTTTT. Residues: CASRTDGNEKLFF.

This chain links TRBV29-1 with TRBJ1-2, with 11 bases identical to TRBD1. The CDR3 length is 12 residues. Trimming cost V 7 bases and J 8 bases; bases outside gene matches: 6. CDR1 SQVTM and CDR2 ANQGSEA come from the germline V gene. CDR3 nucleotide sequence: TGCAGCGCAGGACAGGGGGCCGAAGGCTACACCTTC. Translation gives CSAGQGAEGYTF.

To note about this clone: Other DNA sequences in the same sample also yield this CDR3. The chain recombines TRBV18 with TRBJ2-7; D uncertain. Germline lookup yields CDR1 KGHSH and CDR2 LQKENI. CDR3 length: 14 residues. V lost 0 bases and J lost 4, with 10 bases in between. The CDR3 DNA reads TGTGCCAGCTCACCACCGGCCCAGGCATACGAGCAGTACTTC. Translated: CASSPPAQAYEQYF.

The chain couples TRBV19 to TRBJ2-3; tentatively, D is TRBD1 (6 bases). CDR1 LNHDA and CDR2 SQIVND come from the germline V gene (reference sequence). This CDR3 is built from 14 residues. With 6 bases removed from V and 4 bases from J, the gap between germline ends came to 14 bases. The CDR3 sequence is CASRTGQIADTQYF. Here the CDR3 DNA reads TGTGCCAGTAGGACCGGACAGATCGCAGATACGCAGTATTTT.

This clone was seen just once. This sequence joins TRBV29-1 and TRBJ1-1, with D hard to call. V shed 8 bases and J shed 4 bases, with 17 bases lying between them. The CDR3 length is 13 residues. CDR1 is SQVTM, CDR2 ANQGSEA, per germline. The CDR3 DNA reads TGCAGCTCTTCTGTGGGGAAGTTCACTGAAGCTTTCTTT. This encodes CSSSVGKFTEAFF.

This chain connects TRBV6-6 to TRBJ2-7; the D is unclear. Between the trimmed V and J ends, which lost 6 bases and 6 bases, there was a span of 12 bases. This CDR3 is 12 amino acids long. Germline V gene data show CDR1 as MNHNY and CDR2 as SVGAGI (reference sequence). CDR3 sequence (DNA): TGTGCCAGCAGAGTCCTAGGTGGCGAGCAGTACTTC. This gives the protein CASRVLGGEQYF.

The rearrangement links TRBV9 to TRBJ2-2; 11 bases map to TRBD2. The V segment lost 2 bases and the J segment 9 bases; nucleotides outside the gene matches: 3. Germline assignment: CDR1 SGDLS and CDR2 YYNGEE. The CDR3 loop spans 14 amino acids. CDR3 DNA sequence: TGTGCCAGCAGCGTTAGCGGGGGGGCTCGGGAGCTGTTTTTT. Protein: CASSVSGGARELFF. The variable domain in full, completed from reference TRBV9 and TRBJ2-2, reads DSGVTQTPKHLITATGQRVTLRCSPRSGDLSVYWYQQSLDQGLQFLIQYYNGEERAKGNILERFSAQQFPDLHSELNLSSLELGDSALYFCASSVSGGARELFFGEGSRLTVL.

This chain links TRBV4-1 with TRBJ2-7, with 8 bases that match TRBD1. Germline V gene data show CDR1 as MGHRA and CDR2 as YSYEKL. The CDR3 length is 17 residues. V lost 0 bases to trimming and J lost 0 bases; unmatched junction nucleotides: 7. The chain's CDR3 is CASSQDSVGTGSYEQYF. The CDR3 nucleotides are TGCGCCAGCAGCCAAGATTCTGTCGGGACAGGCTCCTACGAGCAGTACTTC.